This T cell receptor (beta chain) was obtained from a study of blood T cell repertoires in COVID-19. Study-wide context: Researchers got acute and convalescent COVID-19 samples from the United States, Italy and Spain. T cells, B-cell-depleted T cells, or PBMCs supplied cDNA or gDNA.

This clone was recorded only once. Per germline, CDR1 SGHTA and CDR2 FQGNSA. The V end lost 4 bases, the J end lost 1 base, and 13 bases lay between the germline ends. The CDR3 length is 15 residues. Study processing details: The authors estimated nucleated cell counts from reference gene primer amplification. Sequenced by immunoSEQ multiplex PCR; TCRdb stores in-frame clones only, minus some. V, J and clone size were drawn from that table, and D and trimming were deduced from the DNA. Counted here are hundreds of thousands of clones, more than 85% occurring once; the ten biggest clones make up around 1.6%.

The sequencing input was PBMCs or T cells enriched from blood (not recorded which). The sequence derives from a woman aged 45-65 years who had recovered from COVID-19. The chain recombines TRBV7-2 with TRBJ1-1; weak D call: TRBD1 (5 bases). As DNA, the CDR3 is TGTGCCAGCAGCTCCTTTCAGGGAGGGAACACTGAAGCTTTCTTT. It codes for CASSSFQGGNTEAFF.